A single sample is the source of the 27 T cell receptor beta chains below, sequenced in a study of blood T cell repertoires in COVID-19. The method was immunoSEQ multiplex PCR; TCRdb's version includes in-frame clones alone and lacks a portion of them. The sample gives around 120,000 clones, roughly nine tenths of which show up once; 7.9% is in the top ten. Sequenced: peripheral blood. All receptors derive from a man aged 65 to 79 who had recovered from COVID-19.

The chain links TRBV2 to TRBJ2-7, with a possible D match to TRBD2 (5 bases). CDR3 length: 13 amino acids. Trimming took 6 bases from V and 3 from J, leaving 12 bases between them. Germline values: CDR1 SNHLY, CDR2 FYNNEI. This chain's CDR3 is CASRGAFRYEQYF. As DNA, the CDR3 is TGTGCCAGCAGGGGAGCTTTCCGCTACGAGCAGTACTTC.

The genes are TRBV23-1 and TRBJ2-7, with D perhaps matching TRBD1 (5 bases). TRBV23-1 is classed as an ORF, of uncertain function. The CDR3 is made up of 15 amino acids. Trimming left V 6 bases short and J 3 bases short, with 18 bases between. CDR3 region: CASSRASDKHYEQYF. The CDR3 nucleotides read TGCGCCAGCAGCCGGGCATCGGACAAGCACTACGAGCAGTACTTC.

The CDR3 spells CASSLGGTSGGMDTQYF. The CDR3 DNA sequence: TGCGCCAGCAGCTTGGGAGGGACTAGCGGGGGAATGGATACGCAGTATTTT. V is TRBV5-1 and J is TRBJ2-3, with TRBD2 matching 14 bases. V trimming: 0 bases; J trimming: 6 bases; junction bases outside the gene matches: 6. This CDR3 is built from 17 residues. Germline-derived CDR1 and CDR2 are SGHRS and YFSETQ.

The chain has TRBV18 and TRBJ1-4; no clear D. CDR1 KGHSH and CDR2 LQKENI come from the germline V gene. The CDR3 has 13 amino acids. V was shortened by 2 bases and J by 6 bases, with 7 bases between the two germline ends. CDR3 in amino acids: CASSPVPYEKLFF. CDR3 nucleotide sequence: TGTGCCAGCTCACCAGTTCCATATGAAAAACTGTTTTTT.

The rearrangement links TRBV11-2 to TRBJ2-5, with TRBD1 matching 9 bases. With 5 bases clipped from V and 4 bases from J, the junction kept 11 bases outside the gene matches. Per germline, CDR1 SGHAT and CDR2 FQNNGV. The CDR3 is 16 residues long. The CDR3 bases are TGTGCCAGCAGCCGAGGGAGTAACAGGGGGCGAGAGACCCAGTACTTC. Translated: CASSRGSNRGRETQYF.

This clone was counted once. The chain links TRBV5-1 to TRBJ1-1, with 11 positions matching TRBD1. From germline, CDR1 is SGHRS and CDR2 YFSETQ. Trimming at V came to 4 bases and at J to 1 base, leaving 6 bases not matched to a gene. The CDR3 contains 16 residues. This CDR3 reads CASSRDRGKRNTEAFF. The CDR3 DNA sequence: TGCGCCAGCAGCAGGGACAGGGGGAAAAGGAACACTGAAGCTTTCTTT. The full variable domain, completed using reference TRBV5-1 and TRBJ1-1, is KAGVTQTPRYLIKTRGQQVTLSCSPISGHRSVSWYQQTPGQGLQFLFEYFSETQRNKGNFPGRFSGRQFSNSRSEMNVSTLELGDSALYLCASSRDRGKRNTEAFFGQGTRLTVV.

The chain links TRBV10-1 to TRBJ2-5; 10 nucleotides match TRBD2. CDR1 is WNHNN, CDR2 SYGVQD, per germline (reference sequence). The CDR3 has 15 amino acids. V trimming: 0 bases; J trimming: 5 bases; junction bases outside the gene matches: 3. The CDR3 region has the DNA TGCGCCAGCAGTGAGTCTAGCGGGGGGCCGGAGACCCAGTACTTC. It yields the protein CASSESSGGPETQYF.

V gene TRBV10-1 combines with J gene TRBJ2-2; weak D call: TRBD2 (6 bases). CDR3 length: 15 residues. Germline V CDR1 and CDR2: WNHNN, SYGVQD (reference sequence). Deletions cut 2 bases from V and 4 bases from J, with 11 bases between. DNA of the CDR3: TGCGCCAGCAGTGAGAGTCAGGGAGGCACCGGGGAGCTGTTTTTT. Its protein is CASSESQGGTGELFF.

This clone was found once. The chain couples TRBV18 to TRBJ2-7, with D possibly matching TRBD2 (6 bases). Germline CDR1 and CDR2: KGHSH and LQKENI. Trimming took off 2 bases at V and 6 bases at J, with 14 bases between the two ends. The CDR3 spans 14 residues. The CDR3: CASSPYTGEGEQYF. CDR3 sequence (DNA): TGTGCCAGCTCACCATATACGGGAGAAGGCGAGCAGTACTTC.

The chain couples TRBV9 to TRBJ2-2; tentatively, D is TRBD2 (6 bases). CDR3 length: 17 amino acids. V shed 4 bases and J shed 0 bases, with 16 bases lying between them. The germline CDR1 and CDR2 sequences are SGDLS and YYNGEE. The CDR3 DNA follows: TGTGCCAGCAGCCCGGGAGAGGGCCACGCGAACACCGGGGAGCTGTTTTTT. It yields the protein CASSPGEGHANTGELFF.

The chain links TRBV4-1 to TRBJ2-3, with 8 bases matching TRBD1. The J segment lost 4 bases and the V segment lost 2 bases, leaving 11 bases of the junction unmatched. There are 17 residues in the CDR3. Germline loops: CDR1 MGHRA, CDR2 YSYEKL. The CDR3 protein is CASSQYLLQGGADTQYF. CDR3 in DNA: TGCGCCAGCAGCCAATATCTGCTACAGGGGGGTGCAGATACGCAGTATTTT.

Written as DNA, the CDR3 is TGTGCCAGCAGTTACTCCCCAGCGGGGGATTACAATGAGCAGTTCTTC. Protein product: CASSYSPAGDYNEQFF. The V call is TRBV6-5, the J call TRBJ2-1; 8 bases agree with TRBD2. Trimming removed 0 bases from V and 4 bases from J; junction bases left unmatched: 5. The CDR3 is 16 residues long. Germline CDR1 MNHEY, CDR2 SVGAGI.

The V gene is TRBV7-9, the J gene TRBJ2-7, with a possible D match to TRBD1 (5 bases). Germline loops: CDR1 SEHNR, CDR2 FQNEAQ (reference sequence). Trimming took off 3 bases at V and 5 bases at J, with 11 bases between the two ends. This CDR3 has 13 amino acids. The CDR3 spells CASSLARVHEQYF. The CDR3 nucleotides are TGTGCCAGCAGCTTGGCCAGGGTCCACGAGCAGTACTTC.

This chain uses TRBV11-2 with TRBJ2-7, with 8 bases that match TRBD1. CDR3 length equals 14 residues. Germline V gene data show CDR1 as SGHAT and CDR2 as FQNNGV. The V and J ends lost 5 bases and 2 bases, in that order; junction bases with no gene match: 5. In DNA form, the CDR3 reads TGTGCCAGCAGCCCTGGACAGGGCGCCTACGAGCAGTACTTC. The encoded protein is CASSPGQGAYEQYF.

V gene TRBV28 combines with J gene TRBJ2-7; D uncertain. V lost 2 bases and J lost 4, with 15 bases in between. The germline gives CDR1 MDHEN, CDR2 SYDVKM. The CDR3 totals 15 residues. The CDR3 sequence: CASSLATPRSYEQYF. The CDR3 DNA sequence: TGTGCCAGCAGTTTAGCGACACCCCGTTCTTACGAGCAGTACTTC.

V gene TRBV7-2 combines with J gene TRBJ1-6; D call uncertain. Trimming stripped 2 bases from V and 9 bases from J, with 5 bases between. The CDR3 totals 12 residues. CDR1 SGHTA and CDR2 FQGNSA come from the germline V gene. The DNA of the CDR3 is TGTGCCAGCAGCTTATTCCGTTCACCCCTCCACTTT. This codes for CASSLFRSPLHF.

This clone was detected only once. The J gene is TRBJ1-2, the V gene TRBV5-1; possibly TRBD1 for D (5 bases). Trimming took 2 bases from V and 3 from J, leaving 8 bases between them. Germline values: CDR1 SGHRS, CDR2 YFSETQ. This CDR3 is 13 amino acids long. CDR3 protein: CASSFQGDYGYTF. The CDR3 nucleotides are TGCGCCAGCAGCTTCCAGGGCGACTATGGCTACACCTTC. The full variable domain, rest sourced from reference TRBV5-1 and TRBJ1-2, is KAGVTQTPRYLIKTRGQQVTLSCSPISGHRSVSWYQQTPGQGLQFLFEYFSETQRNKGNFPGRFSGRQFSNSRSEMNVSTLELGDSALYLCASSFQGDYGYTFGSGTRLTVV.

V is TRBV21-1 and J is TRBJ1-4; the D segment call TRBD1 is taken from the table without a DNA check. TRBV21-1 is classified as a pseudogene. The CDR3 is 18 residues long. CDR3 in DNA: TGTGCCAGCAGCAAAGGGGCAGGGGAAAACCCCGCGAATGAAAAACTGTTTTTT. The encoded protein is CASSKGAGENPANEKLFF.

A note on this clone: Other DNA sequences in this specimen translate into the identical CDR3. The chain combines TRBV9 with TRBJ2-4, with 7 positions matching TRBD2. CDR1 is SGDLS, CDR2 YYNGEE, per germline. The CDR3 is 12 amino acids. V lost 4 bases, J lost 6 bases, and 1 base stayed unmatched. CDR3 coding DNA: TGTGCCAGCAGCCCGGGGGGAAACATTCAGTACTTC. Amino acid sequence: CASSPGGNIQYF.

V gene TRBV28 combines with J gene TRBJ2-2; TRBD1 agrees at 7 bases. CDR1 and CDR2 from the germline V gene are MDHEN and SYDVKM. The CDR3 length is 17 residues. The trim removed 5 bases at V and 2 bases at J, leaving 11 bases unmatched. The CDR3 sequence is CASSLGDSYYNTGELFF. The CDR3 DNA sequence: TGTGCCAGCAGTCTCGGGGACAGCTACTACAACACCGGGGAGCTGTTTTTT.

This clone has a handful of counts. The genes are TRBV2 and TRBJ2-1; 10 bases are shared with TRBD2. The CDR3 consists of 15 residues. CDR1 and CDR2 (germline): SNHLY, FYNNEI. J was trimmed by 8 bases and V by 6 bases; bases with no gene match: 10. This chain's CDR3 is CASRVVLAGEDEQFF. CDR3 sequence (DNA): TGTGCCAGCAGGGTAGTCCTAGCGGGGGAGGATGAGCAGTTCTTC.

The genes are TRBV6-4 and TRBJ1-5; 7 nucleotides align to TRBD1. Germline CDR1 reads MRHNA; CDR2 reads SNTAGT. This CDR3 has 14 amino acids. With 5 bases clipped from V and 6 bases from J, the junction kept 7 bases outside the gene matches. The CDR3, as DNA: TGTGCCAGCAGTTTGACAGGGATTGGTCAGCCCCAGCATTTT. This encodes CASSLTGIGQPQHF.

The chain has TRBV19 and TRBJ1-5; D possibly corresponds to TRBD1 (5 bases). Germline-derived CDR1 and CDR2 are LNHDA and SQIVND (reference sequence). This CDR3 comprises 15 residues. Between the trimmed V and J ends, which lost 5 bases and 2 bases, there was a span of 13 bases. The CDR3 DNA reads TGTGCCAGTAGTCTCACAGGCTTTGGCAATCAGCCCCAGCATTTT. Amino acids: CASSLTGFGNQPQHF.

V usage is TRBV18 and J usage is TRBJ1-6; 8 positions agree with TRBD1. CDR3 length: 14 residues. V dropped 6 bases and J dropped 7; count of bases not matched to a gene: 5. Germline values: CDR1 KGHSH, CDR2 LQKENI. This CDR3 is CASSGQATNSPLHF. CDR3 sequence (DNA): TGTGCCAGCTCGGGACAGGCTACAAATTCACCCCTCCACTTT.

This clone was observed a single time. Written as DNA, the CDR3 is TGTGCCACCTCTGACGGGGACAGGCTTGGCTACACCTTC. It yields the protein CATSDGDRLGYTF. The chain carries TRBV24-1 and TRBJ1-2, with 8 bases fitting TRBD1. This CDR3 spans 13 amino acids. J was trimmed by 7 bases and V by 9 bases; bases with no gene match: 9. CDR1 and CDR2 from the germline V gene are KGHDR and SFDVKD.

The chain has TRBV5-4 and TRBJ1-1, with 8 positions matching TRBD1. V shed 5 bases, J shed 1 base, and the junction held 4 bases outside the gene matches. CDR1 SGHNT and CDR2 YYREEE come from the germline V gene (reference sequence). The CDR3 loop spans 14 amino acids. CDR3 nucleotide sequence: TGTGCCAGCAGGCAGACAGGGGCGAACACTGAAGCTTTCTTT. Translating gives CASRQTGANTEAFF.

The chain is built from TRBV7-7 and TRBJ2-2, with D unresolved. CDR1 is SSHAT, CDR2 FNYEAQ, per germline (reference sequence). V shed 2 bases and J shed 6 bases, with 10 bases lying between them. The CDR3 has 14 residues. CDR3 region: CASSLISGSGELFF. Here the CDR3 DNA reads TGTGCCAGCAGCTTAATTTCCGGGTCCGGGGAGCTGTTTTTT.